This TCR beta chain appears in the sequencing data of a study of cytomegalovirus exposure and HLA in healthy donors. PCR was performed using 60 Vbeta and 13 Jbeta primers. TCRdb's copy holds only in-frame clones and misses some; the assay was immunoSEQ multiplex PCR. The repertoire consists of 150,000 to 200,000 clones, with roughly three quarters occurring once and the leading ten covering roughly 1.5%. Study-wide results and limits: Using a false discovery rate of 0.05, a later analysis showed that 16,951 TCR beta sequences were associated with HLA alleles. Most likely, a cluster of highly shared sequence variants arose as a sequencing artifact. Reportedly, cytomegalovirus status was diagnosed with high sensitivity and specificity. Researchers had no immune exposure information except CMV serostatus available.

Germline assignment: CDR1 KGHSH and CDR2 LQKENI. V shed 2 bases and J 3 bases; nucleotides not matched to a gene: 0. The CDR3 totals 13 residues. A note on this clone: Its antigen is currently unknown. This sample also contains other DNA sequences that code for the same CDR3.

V and J are TRBV18 and TRBJ1-2; the match to TRBD1 covers 7 bases. The TCR comes from a woman in her fifties or sixties in good health and CMV-seronegative. The sequenced sample was PBMCs. CDR3 in DNA: TGTGCCAGCTCACCAGACAGGGACTATGGCTACACCTTC. Translating gives CASSPDRDYGYTF.